This note documents a single TCR beta chain sequence. When sampled, the donors appeared nominally healthy, though they likely had unrecorded immune exposures. The data derive from a study of cytomegalovirus exposure and HLA in healthy donors. The CDR3 runs 15 residues. V dropped 0 bases and J dropped 4 bases, with 11 bases sitting between them. The germline V gene encodes CDR1 SGDLS and CDR2 YYNGEE. The PCR had 60 Vbeta and 13 Jbeta primers. Produced via immunoSEQ multiplex PCR; TCRdb's table is partial and in-frame only. The table records more than 150,000 clones, around 80% of them present only once.

This clonotype originated in a male donor in good health and CMV-seronegative. The chain carries TRBV9 and TRBJ2-1; possibly TRBD2 for D (5 bases). Sequencing input: PBMCs. The CDR3 DNA reads TGTGCCAGCAGCGTAGGCGGGTTTGGGTACAATGAGCAGTTCTTC. Translation gives CASSVGGFGYNEQFF.